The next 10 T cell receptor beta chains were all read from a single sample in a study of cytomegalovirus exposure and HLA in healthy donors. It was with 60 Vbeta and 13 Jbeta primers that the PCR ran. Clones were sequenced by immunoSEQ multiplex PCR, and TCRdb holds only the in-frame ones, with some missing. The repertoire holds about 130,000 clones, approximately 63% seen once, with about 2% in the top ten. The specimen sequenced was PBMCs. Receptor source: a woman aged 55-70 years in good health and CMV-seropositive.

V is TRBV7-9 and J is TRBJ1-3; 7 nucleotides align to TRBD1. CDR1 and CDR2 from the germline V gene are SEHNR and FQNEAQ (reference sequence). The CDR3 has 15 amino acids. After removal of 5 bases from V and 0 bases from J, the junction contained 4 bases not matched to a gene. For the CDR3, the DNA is TGTGCCAGCAGCGTGACAGGGCGCTCTGGAAACACCATATATTTT. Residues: CASSVTGRSGNTIYF.

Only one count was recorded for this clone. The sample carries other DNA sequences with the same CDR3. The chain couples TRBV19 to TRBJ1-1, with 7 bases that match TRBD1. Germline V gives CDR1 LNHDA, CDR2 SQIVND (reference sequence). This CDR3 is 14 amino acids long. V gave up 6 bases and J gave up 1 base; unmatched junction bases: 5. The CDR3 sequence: CASSRQGGNTEAFF. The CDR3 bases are TGTGCCAGTAGCCGTCAGGGGGGGAACACTGAAGCTTTCTTT. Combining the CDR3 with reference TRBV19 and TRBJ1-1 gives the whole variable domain DGGITQSPKYLFRKEGQNVTLSCEQNLNHDAMYWYRQDPGQGLRLIYYSQIVNDFQKGDIAEGYSVSREKKESFPLTVTSAQKNPTAFYLCASSRQGGNTEAFFGQGTRLTVV.

CDR3 in DNA: TGTGCCAGCAGCTTGGGGGTAGCGGGAGGTCACGAGCAGTACTTC. Its translation: CASSLGVAGGHEQYF. The chain joins TRBV5-8 to TRBJ2-7, with TRBD2 matching 10 bases. Germline V CDR1 and CDR2: SGHTS, YDEGEE. The CDR3 consists of 15 residues. The V segment lost 0 bases and the J segment 5 bases; nucleotides outside the gene matches: 5.

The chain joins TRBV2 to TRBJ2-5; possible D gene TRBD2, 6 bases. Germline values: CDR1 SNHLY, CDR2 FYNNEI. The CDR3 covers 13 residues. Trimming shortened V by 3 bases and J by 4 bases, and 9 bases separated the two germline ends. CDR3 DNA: TGTGCCAGCAGTGAGGGGGGATTAGAGACCCAGTACTTC. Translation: CASSEGGLETQYF.

CDR3 sequence reads: CASSAGGQGVADTQYF. The DNA of the CDR3 is TGTGCCAGCAGCGCGGGGGGACAGGGGGTCGCAGATACGCAGTATTTT. The genes are TRBV7-3 and TRBJ2-3; 11 bases are shared with TRBD1. The V gene end was trimmed by 5 bases and the J gene end by 4 bases; junction bases not matched to a gene: 8. In germline, CDR1 is SGHTA, CDR2 FQGTGA. The CDR3 has 16 amino acids.

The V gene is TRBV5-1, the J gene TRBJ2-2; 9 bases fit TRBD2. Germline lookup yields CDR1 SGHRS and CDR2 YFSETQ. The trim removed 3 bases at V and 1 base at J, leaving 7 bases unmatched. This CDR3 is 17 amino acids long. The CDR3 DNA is TGCGCCAGCAGCTCCCGGCGGGGGGGAATGAACACCGGGGAGCTGTTTTTT. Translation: CASSSRRGGMNTGELFF.

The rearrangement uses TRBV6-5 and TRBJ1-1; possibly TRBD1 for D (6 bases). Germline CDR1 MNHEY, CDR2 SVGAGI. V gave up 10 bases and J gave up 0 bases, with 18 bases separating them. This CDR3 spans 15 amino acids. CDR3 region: CATGPTTGMNTEAFF. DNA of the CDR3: TGTGCCACCGGCCCTACTACAGGGATGAACACTGAAGCTTTCTTT.

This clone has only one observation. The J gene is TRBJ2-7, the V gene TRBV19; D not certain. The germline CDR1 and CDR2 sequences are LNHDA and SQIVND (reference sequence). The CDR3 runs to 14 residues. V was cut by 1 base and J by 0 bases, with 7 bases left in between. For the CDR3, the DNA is TGTGCCAGTAGTATAGTGGCCAACTCCTACGAGCAGTACTTC. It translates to CASSIVANSYEQYF.

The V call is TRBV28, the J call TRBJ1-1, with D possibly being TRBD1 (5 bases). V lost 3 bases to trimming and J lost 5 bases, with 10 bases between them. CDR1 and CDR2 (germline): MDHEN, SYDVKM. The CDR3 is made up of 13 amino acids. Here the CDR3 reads CASSFKGRTEAFF. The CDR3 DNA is TGTGCCAGCAGTTTCAAGGGGCGGACTGAAGCTTTCTTT.

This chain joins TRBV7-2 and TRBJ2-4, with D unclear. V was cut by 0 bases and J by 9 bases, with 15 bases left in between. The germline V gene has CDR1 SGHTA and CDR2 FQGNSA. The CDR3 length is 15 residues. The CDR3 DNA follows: TGTGCCAGCAGCTTAGCGGAGCTGAAGAGGCGCATTCAGTACTTC. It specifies CASSLAELKRRIQYF.